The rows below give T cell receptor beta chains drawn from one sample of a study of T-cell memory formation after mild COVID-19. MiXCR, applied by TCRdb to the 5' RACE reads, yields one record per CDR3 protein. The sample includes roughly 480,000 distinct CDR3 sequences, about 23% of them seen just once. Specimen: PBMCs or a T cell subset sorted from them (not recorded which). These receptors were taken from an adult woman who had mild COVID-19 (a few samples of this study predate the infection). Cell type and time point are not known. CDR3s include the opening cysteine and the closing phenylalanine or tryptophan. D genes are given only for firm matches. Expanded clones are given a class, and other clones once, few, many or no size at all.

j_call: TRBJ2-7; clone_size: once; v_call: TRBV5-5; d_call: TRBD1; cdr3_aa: CASSLATGGHLEQYF; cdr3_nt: TGTGCCAGCAGCTTGGCTACAGGGGGGCACCTCGAGCAGTACTTC
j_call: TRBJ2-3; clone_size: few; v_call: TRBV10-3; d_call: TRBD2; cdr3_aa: CAISGTSGGMDTQYF; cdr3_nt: TGTGCCATCAGTGGGACTAGCGGGGGGATGGATACGCAGTATTTT
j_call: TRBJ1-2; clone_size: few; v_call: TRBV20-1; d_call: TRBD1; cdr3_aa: CSASGQAYGYTF; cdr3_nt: TGCAGTGCCTCAGGACAGGCCTATGGCTACACCTTC
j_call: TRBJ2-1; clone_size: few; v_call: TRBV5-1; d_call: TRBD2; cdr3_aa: CASSSGTSVNEQFF; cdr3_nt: TGCGCCAGCAGCTCAGGGACTAGCGTCAATGAGCAGTTCTTC
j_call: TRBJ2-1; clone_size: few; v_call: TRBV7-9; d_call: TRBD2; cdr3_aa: CASSFWSSVREGYNEQFF; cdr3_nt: TGTGCCAGCAGCTTTTGGTCGTCAGTGCGGGAGGGCTACAATGAGCAGTTCTTC
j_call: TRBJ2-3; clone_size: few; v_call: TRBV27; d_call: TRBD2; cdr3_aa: CASSLSNMASGTTDTQYF; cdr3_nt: TGTGCCAGCAGTTTATCGAACATGGCTAGCGGGACCACAGATACGCAGTATTTT
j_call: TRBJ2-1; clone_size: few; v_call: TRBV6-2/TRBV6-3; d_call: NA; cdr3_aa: CASSYSSVGEAEQFF; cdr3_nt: TGTGCCAGCAGTTACTCGAGTGTCGGGGAGGCAGAGCAGTTCTTC
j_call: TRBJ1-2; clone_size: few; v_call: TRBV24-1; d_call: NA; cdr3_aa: CATSGGQLNYGYTF; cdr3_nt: TGTGCCACCAGTGGAGGCCAGCTTAACTATGGCTACACCTTC
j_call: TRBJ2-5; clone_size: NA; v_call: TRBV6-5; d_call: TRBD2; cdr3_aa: CASSYEASGVETQYF; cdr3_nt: TGTGCCAGCAGTTACGAGGCTAGCGGGGTAGAGACCCAGTACTTC
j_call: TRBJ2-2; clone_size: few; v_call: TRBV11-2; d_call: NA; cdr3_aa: CASEERGTGELFF; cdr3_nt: TGTGCCAGCGAAGAAAGGGGGACCGGGGAGCTGTTTTTT
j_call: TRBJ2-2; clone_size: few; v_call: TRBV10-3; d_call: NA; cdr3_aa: CAISESKDTGELFF; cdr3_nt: TGTGCCATCAGTGAGTCTAAAGACACCGGGGAGCTGTTTTTT
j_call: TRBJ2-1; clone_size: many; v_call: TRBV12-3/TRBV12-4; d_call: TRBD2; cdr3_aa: CASSPPGAGEGNEQFF; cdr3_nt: TGTGCCAGCAGTCCCCCCGGGGCGGGAGAGGGGAATGAGCAGTTCTTC
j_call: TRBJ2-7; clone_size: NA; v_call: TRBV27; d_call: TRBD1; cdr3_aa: CASRDRWVGYEQYF; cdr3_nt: TGTGCCAGCAGGGACAGGTGGGTCGGCTACGAGCAGTACTTC
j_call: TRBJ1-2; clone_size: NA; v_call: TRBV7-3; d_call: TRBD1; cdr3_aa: CASSLTGQGADGYTF; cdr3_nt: TGTGCCAGCAGCTTAACGGGACAGGGGGCCGATGGCTACACCTTC
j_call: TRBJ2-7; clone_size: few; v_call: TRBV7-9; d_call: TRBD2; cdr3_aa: CASSPYLAGGRYSTYEQYF; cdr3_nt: TGTGCCAGCAGCCCTTATCTAGCGGGAGGGAGATACTCGACCTACGAGCAGTACTTC
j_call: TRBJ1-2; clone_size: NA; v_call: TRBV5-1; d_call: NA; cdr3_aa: CASSPDSLGGYTF; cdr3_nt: TGCGCCAGCAGCCCGGACAGTCTTGGTGGCTACACCTTC
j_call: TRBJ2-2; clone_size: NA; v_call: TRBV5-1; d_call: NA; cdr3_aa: CASSRGETTGELFF; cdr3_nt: TGCGCCAGCAGCCGAGGGGAGACAACCGGGGAGCTGTTTTTT
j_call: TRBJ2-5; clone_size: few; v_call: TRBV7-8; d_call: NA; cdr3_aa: CASSLSLLVLGEETQYF; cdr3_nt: TGTGCCAGCAGCTTATCCCTACTAGTATTGGGGGAAGAGACCCAGTACTTC
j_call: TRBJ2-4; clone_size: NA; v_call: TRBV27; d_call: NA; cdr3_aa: CASSLSLRAVQYF; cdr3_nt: TGTGCCAGCAGTTTAAGCCTACGTGCTGTTCAGTACTTC
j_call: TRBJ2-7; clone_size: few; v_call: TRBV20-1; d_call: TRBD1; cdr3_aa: CSARDRGTGVYEQYF; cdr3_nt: TGCAGTGCTAGAGATCGGGGGACAGGGGTATACGAGCAGTACTTC
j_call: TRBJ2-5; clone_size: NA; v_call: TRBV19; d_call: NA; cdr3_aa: CASSTRGAYETQYF; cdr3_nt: TGTGCCAGTAGTACCCGGGGAGCGTACGAGACCCAGTACTTC
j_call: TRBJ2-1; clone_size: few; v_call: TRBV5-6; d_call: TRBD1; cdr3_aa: CASSGQGYNEQFF; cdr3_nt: TGTGCCAGCAGCGGACAGGGATACAATGAGCAGTTCTTC
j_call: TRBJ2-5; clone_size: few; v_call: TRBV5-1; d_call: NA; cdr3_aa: CASSLGVRAGETQYF; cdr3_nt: TGCGCCAGCAGCTTGGGGGTCAGGGCCGGGGAGACCCAGTACTTC
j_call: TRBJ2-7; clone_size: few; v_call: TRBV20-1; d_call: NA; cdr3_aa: CSARLRQLYEQYF; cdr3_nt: TGCAGTGCTAGACTTCGACAGCTCTACGAGCAGTACTTC
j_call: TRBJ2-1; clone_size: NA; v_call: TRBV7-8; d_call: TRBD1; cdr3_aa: CASSLGTGGGYNEQFF; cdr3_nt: TGTGCCAGCAGCTTAGGGACAGGGGGAGGGTACAATGAGCAGTTCTTC
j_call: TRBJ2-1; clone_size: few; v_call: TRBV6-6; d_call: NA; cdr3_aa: CASSYSRGGPDNEQFF; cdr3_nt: TGTGCCAGCAGTTACTCCCGCGGCGGACCTGACAATGAGCAGTTCTTC
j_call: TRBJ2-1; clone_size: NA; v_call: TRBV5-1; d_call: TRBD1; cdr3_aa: CASSLARGTYNEQFF; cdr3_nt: TGCGCCAGCAGCTTGGCCAGGGGGACCTACAATGAGCAGTTCTTC
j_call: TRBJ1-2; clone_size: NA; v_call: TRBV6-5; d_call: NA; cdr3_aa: CASTQGRGGYGYTF; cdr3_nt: TGTGCCAGCACCCAGGGAAGGGGGGGCTATGGCTACACCTTC
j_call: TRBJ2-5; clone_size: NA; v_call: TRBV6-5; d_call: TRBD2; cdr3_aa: CASSQLAGGPETQYF; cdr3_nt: TGTGCCAGCAGTCAGTTAGCGGGAGGGCCGGAGACCCAGTACTTC
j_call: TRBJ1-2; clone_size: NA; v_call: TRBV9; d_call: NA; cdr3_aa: CASSVGMAGNNYGYTF; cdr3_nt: TGTGCCAGCAGCGTAGGAATGGCAGGGAATAACTATGGCTACACCTTC
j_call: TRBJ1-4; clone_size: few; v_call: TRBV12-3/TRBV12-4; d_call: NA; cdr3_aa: CASARGPNEKLFF; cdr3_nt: TGTGCCAGCGCAAGAGGGCCTAATGAAAAACTGTTTTTT
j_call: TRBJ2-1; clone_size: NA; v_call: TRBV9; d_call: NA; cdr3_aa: CASSVGPDQNEQFF; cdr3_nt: TGTGCCAGCAGCGTTGGCCCGGACCAGAATGAGCAGTTCTTC
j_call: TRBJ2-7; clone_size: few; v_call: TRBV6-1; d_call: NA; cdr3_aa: CASSKRSREVSEQYF; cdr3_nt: TGTGCCAGCAGCAAAAGGTCCAGGGAGGTCTCCGAGCAGTACTTC
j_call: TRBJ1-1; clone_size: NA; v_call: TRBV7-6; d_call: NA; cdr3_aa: CASSPSRVGEAFF; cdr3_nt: TGTGCCAGCAGCCCCAGCAGGGTCGGTGAAGCTTTCTTT
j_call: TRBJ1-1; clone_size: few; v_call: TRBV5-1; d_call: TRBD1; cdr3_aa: CASSDRGGGEAFF; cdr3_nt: TGCGCCAGCAGCGACAGGGGCGGGGGTGAAGCTTTCTTT
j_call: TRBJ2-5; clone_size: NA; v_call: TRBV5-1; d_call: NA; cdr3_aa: CASSLAGQGRETQYF; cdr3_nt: TGCGCCAGCAGCTTGGCCGGGCAGGGGAGGGAGACCCAGTACTTC
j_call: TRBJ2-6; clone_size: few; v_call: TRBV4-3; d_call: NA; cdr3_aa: CASSQDRYSRSGANVLTF; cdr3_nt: TGCGCCAGCAGCCAAGATCGATATAGCCGCTCTGGGGCCAACGTCCTGACTTTC
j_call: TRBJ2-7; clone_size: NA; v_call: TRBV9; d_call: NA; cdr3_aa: CASSVAPQSGEQYF; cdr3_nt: TGTGCCAGCAGCGTAGCTCCCCAATCGGGCGAGCAGTACTTC
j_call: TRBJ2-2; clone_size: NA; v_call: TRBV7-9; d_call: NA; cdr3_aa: CASTLTGNTGELFF; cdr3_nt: TGTGCCAGCACCCTGACAGGAAACACCGGGGAGCTGTTTTTT
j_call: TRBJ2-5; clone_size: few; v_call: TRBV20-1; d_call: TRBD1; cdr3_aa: CSARGDRGHDETQYF; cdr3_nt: TGCAGTGCTAGAGGGGACAGGGGGCACGATGAGACCCAGTACTTC
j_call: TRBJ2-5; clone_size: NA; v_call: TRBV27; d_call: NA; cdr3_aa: CASSFRAFTAETQYF; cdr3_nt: TGTGCCAGCAGTTTCAGGGCCTTCACGGCGGAGACCCAGTACTTC
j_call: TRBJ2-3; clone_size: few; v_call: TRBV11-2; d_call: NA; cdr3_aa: CASTSLTDTQYF; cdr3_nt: TGTGCCAGCACTAGTCTCACAGATACGCAGTATTTT